The clone carrying this T cell receptor beta chain has a count of ten or more. The sample is drawn from a study of spatial heterogeneity in lung cancer. There are 14 residues in the CDR3. TCRdb re-analysed the 5' RACE reads in MiXCR, keeping a single row per CDR3 protein. The table lists about 85,000 distinct CDR3 sequences, roughly a fifth of them singletons, with around 5.9% in the top ten. Time point indicated: sample taken at primary tumor resection. Whole RNA obtained from tumor, nontumor lung or frozen PBMC underwent sequencing without sorting. The V and J genes are TRBV21-1 and TRBJ2-2; TRBD2 is the table's D call and was not checked against the DNA. TRBV21-1 is designated a pseudogene. The sample here was PBMCs, taken at surgery. The origin of this receptor is a male donor with early-stage non-small cell lung cancer. The CDR3 loop is CASSKAGEPGELFF. Written as DNA, the CDR3 is TGTGCCAGCAGCAAAGCCGGGGAGCCCGGGGAGCTGTTTTTT.